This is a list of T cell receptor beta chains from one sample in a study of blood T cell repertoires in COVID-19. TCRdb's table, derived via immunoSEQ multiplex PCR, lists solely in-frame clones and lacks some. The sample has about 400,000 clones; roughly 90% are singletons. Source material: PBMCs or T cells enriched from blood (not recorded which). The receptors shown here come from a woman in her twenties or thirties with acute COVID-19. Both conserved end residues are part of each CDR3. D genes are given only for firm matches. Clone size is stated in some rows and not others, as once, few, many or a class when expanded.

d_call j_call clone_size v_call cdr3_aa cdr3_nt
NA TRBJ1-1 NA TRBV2 CASSERRQVNTEAFF TGTGCCAGCAGTGAGCGCAGACAGGTGAACACTGAAGCTTTCTTT
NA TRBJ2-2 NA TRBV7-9 CASSLGPAGELFF TGTGCCAGCAGCTTAGGTCCTGCCGGGGAGCTGTTTTTT
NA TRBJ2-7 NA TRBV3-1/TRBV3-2 CASSQDSGREQYF TGTGCCAGCAGCCAAGATTCAGGGAGGGAGCAGTACTTC
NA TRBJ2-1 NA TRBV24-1 CATSDPNPGRGAESSYNEQFF TGTGCCACCAGTGACCCTAACCCGGGCCGGGGGGCCGAAAGCTCCTACAATGAGCAGTTCTTC
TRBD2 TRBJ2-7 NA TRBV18 CASSLGLAGTIYEQYF TGTGCCAGCTCACTGGGACTAGCGGGGACCATTTACGAGCAGTACTTC
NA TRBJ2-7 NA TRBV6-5 CASRRTGAEQYF TGTGCCAGCAGAAGAACAGGAGCCGAGCAGTACTTC
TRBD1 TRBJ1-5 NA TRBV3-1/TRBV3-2 CASSQGDRGNQPQHF TGTGCCAGCAGCCAAGGGGACAGAGGGAATCAGCCCCAGCATTTT
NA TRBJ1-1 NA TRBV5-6 CASSRVSSAEAFF TGTGCCAGCAGCCGGGTTAGTAGCGCTGAAGCTTTCTTT
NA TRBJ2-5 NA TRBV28 CASTRRFQETQYF TGTGCCAGCACACGCAGATTCCAAGAGACCCAGTACTTC
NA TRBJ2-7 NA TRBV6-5 CASKLQGPYEQYF TGTGCCAGCAAACTCCAGGGCCCCTACGAGCAGTACTTC
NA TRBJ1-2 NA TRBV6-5 CASSYSIQNLGYTF TGTGCCAGCAGTTACTCCATACAAAATCTTGGCTACACCTTC
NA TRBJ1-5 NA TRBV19 CASKPRGNIDQPQHF TGTGCCAGTAAGCCGAGGGGGAACATCGATCAGCCCCAGCATTTT
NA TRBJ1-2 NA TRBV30 CAWTRLVGDYGYTF TGTGCCTGGACCCGCCTGGTGGGAGACTATGGCTACACCTTC
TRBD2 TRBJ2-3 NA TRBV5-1 CASSLASGGADTQYF TGCGCCAGCAGCTTGGCTAGCGGGGGGGCAGATACGCAGTATTTT
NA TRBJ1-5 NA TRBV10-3 CAISGGSNQPQHF TGTGCCATCAGTGGAGGCAGCAATCAGCCCCAGCATTTT
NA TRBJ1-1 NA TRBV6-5 CASSYSIRGGTEAFF TGTGCCAGCAGTTACTCGATCAGGGGAGGGACTGAAGCTTTCTTT
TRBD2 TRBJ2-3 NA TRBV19 CASRPSGGYVTDTQYF TGTGCCAGTAGACCTAGCGGGGGATATGTAACAGATACGCAGTATTTT
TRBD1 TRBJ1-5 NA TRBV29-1 CSVGWDRLQPQHF TGCAGCGTTGGGTGGGACAGACTTCAGCCCCAGCATTTT
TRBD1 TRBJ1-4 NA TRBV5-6 CASSWRTGSATNEKLFF TGTGCCAGCAGCTGGCGGACAGGGAGTGCAACTAATGAAAAACTGTTTTTT
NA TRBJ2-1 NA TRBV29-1 CSALTTGTSYNEQFF TGCAGCGCACTGACGACAGGTACATCCTACAATGAGCAGTTCTTC
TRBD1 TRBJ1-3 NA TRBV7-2 CASSRRGTGGALVGNTIYF TGTGCCAGCAGCCGCAGAGGGACAGGGGGCGCCTTAGTTGGAAACACCATATATTTT
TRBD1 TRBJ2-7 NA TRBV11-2 CASSFAPGQGAYEQYF TGTGCCAGCAGCTTCGCCCCGGGACAGGGGGCTTACGAGCAGTACTTC
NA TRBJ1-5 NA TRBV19 CASSIDLQGRPQHF TGTGCCAGTAGTATAGATTTACAGGGAAGGCCCCAGCATTTT
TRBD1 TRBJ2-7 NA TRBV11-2 CASSLRTGNYEQYF TGTGCCAGCAGCCTTCGGACAGGGAACTACGAGCAGTACTTC
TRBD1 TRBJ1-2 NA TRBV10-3 CAISDPTSTGTGYTF TGTGCCATCAGTGATCCAACCTCGACAGGGACTGGCTACACCTTC
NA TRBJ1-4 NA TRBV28 CASSFLLGGAPNEKLFF TGTGCCAGCAGTTTTCTCCTGGGTGGGGCCCCGAATGAAAAACTGTTTTTT
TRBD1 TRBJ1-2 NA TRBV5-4 CASSSKKQGDYGYTF TGTGCCAGCAGCTCCAAAAAACAGGGGGACTATGGCTACACCTTC
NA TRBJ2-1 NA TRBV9 CASSVGRGSYNEQFF TGTGCCAGCAGCGTAGGGAGGGGTTCCTACAATGAGCAGTTCTTC
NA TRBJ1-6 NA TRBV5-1 CASSSDVQGGNSPLHF TGCGCCAGCAGCTCGGACGTACAGGGAGGGAATTCACCCCTCCACTTT
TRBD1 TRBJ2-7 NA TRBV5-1 CASSLGVRGSYEQYF TGCGCCAGCAGCTTAGGTGTCAGGGGGTCCTACGAGCAGTACTTC
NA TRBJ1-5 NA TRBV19 CASSRWETNQPQHF TGTGCCAGTAGTAGATGGGAGACCAATCAGCCCCAGCATTTT
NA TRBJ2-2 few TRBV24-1 CATSGSGVGRTGELFF TGTGCCACCAGTGGATCGGGGGTTGGACGCACCGGGGAGCTGTTTTTT
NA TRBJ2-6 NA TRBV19 CASRNYHQPGYLTPGANVLTF TGTGCCAGTAGGAACTATCACCAACCGGGATACCTGACCCCTGGGGCCAACGTCCTGACTTTC
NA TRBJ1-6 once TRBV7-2 CASSLAGARPLHF TGTGCCAGCAGCTTAGCAGGGGCCCGGCCCCTCCACTTT
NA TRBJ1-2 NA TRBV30 CAWSPSVNYGYTF TGTGCCTGGAGCCCCAGCGTAAACTATGGCTACACCTTC
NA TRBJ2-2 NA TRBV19 CASSLQGVTGELFF TGTGCCAGTAGTTTACAGGGAGTCACCGGGGAGCTGTTTTTT
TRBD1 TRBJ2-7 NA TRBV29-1 CSVARTGGVYEQYF TGCAGCGTTGCCAGGACAGGGGGAGTCTACGAGCAGTACTTC
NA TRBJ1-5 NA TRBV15 CATSRDWDVGGFYQPQHF TGTGCCACCAGCAGAGATTGGGATGTTGGAGGGTTCTATCAGCCCCAGCATTTT
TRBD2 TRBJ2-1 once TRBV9 CASSVGSGGGYNEQFF TGTGCCAGCAGCGTAGGGTCGGGGGGTGGCTACAATGAGCAGTTCTTC
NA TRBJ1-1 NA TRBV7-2 CASSPQRGGVGNTEAFF TGTGCCAGCAGCCCACAACGGGGAGGGGTGGGGAACACTGAAGCTTTCTTT
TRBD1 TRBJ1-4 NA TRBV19 CASSIIAQRTGGNEKLFF TGTGCCAGTAGTATCATTGCCCAGAGGACAGGGGGTAATGAAAAACTGTTTTTT